The 5 T cell receptor beta chains below all came from one sample that was sequenced in a study of STAT5B mutations in CD4+ large granular lymphocyte leukemia. Sequencing was performed with immunoSEQ multiplex PCR; in TCRdb, only in-frame clones are kept and a portion is missing. The repertoire includes fewer than 35,000 clones, approximately 69% of them detected once, and around 2.9% sits in the top ten. Sequencing used CD4+ T cells from blood buffy coats. The receptor source for this set is a human donor in good health.

The chain uses TRBV10-3 and TRBJ1-1; perhaps TRBD1 as D (6 bases). Germline V lookup: CDR1 ENHRY, CDR2 SYGVKD. The CDR3 has 14 residues. The V end was cut by 11 bases, the J end by 1 base, with 17 bases between. CDR3 nucleotides: TGTGCCGTCCACGGACAGACGGCGAACACTGAAGCTTTCTTT. Protein sequence: CAVHGQTANTEAFF.

The chain links TRBV5-6 to TRBJ2-7; TRBD1 agrees at 9 bases. Germline trimming cut 0 bases from V and 4 bases from J; bases unmatched to any gene: 2. The germline V gene encodes CDR1 SGHDT and CDR2 YYEEEE. This CDR3 is 14 amino acids long. The CDR3 loop is CASSLAGQGYEQYF. CDR3 nucleotides: TGTGCCAGCAGCTTGGCGGGACAGGGTTACGAGCAGTACTTC.

The gene calls are TRBV4-2 and TRBJ1-4; no clear D gene. The ends were cut back, 0 bases at V and 3 bases at J, with 17 bases in the middle. Germline CDR1 reads LGHNA; CDR2 reads YNFKEQ. The CDR3 has 18 amino acids. The CDR3 loop reads CASSQDLRQPRSNEKLFF. CDR3 DNA sequence: TGTGCCAGCAGCCAAGATTTACGGCAGCCAAGATCTAATGAAAAACTGTTTTTT.

This rearrangement joins TRBV5-4 to TRBJ1-2; TRBD1 might be the D (5 bases). Germline V gene data show CDR1 as SGHNT and CDR2 as YYREEE (reference sequence). V lost 4 bases, J lost 1 base, and 14 bases lay in between. This CDR3 comprises 15 residues. CDR3 nucleotide sequence: TGTGCCAGCAGCACTAGACAGACCATTAACTATGGCTACACCTTC. Translated: CASSTRQTINYGYTF. Variable domain in full (rest from reference TRBV5-4 and TRBJ1-2): ETGVTQSPTHLIKTRGQQVTLRCSSQSGHNTVSWYQQALGQGPQFIFQYYREEENGRGNFPPRFSGLQFPNYSSELNVNALELDDSALYLCASSTRQTINYGYTFGSGTRLTVV.

The rearrangement uses TRBV5-6 and TRBJ1-1; the D is unclear. This CDR3 is built from 15 residues. Germline CDR1 and CDR2: SGHDT and YYEEEE. V lost 0 bases, J lost 8 bases, and 17 bases lay in between. The CDR3, as DNA: TGTGCCAGCAGCTTGGATTTAACGGCAGGCCCCGAAGCTTTCTTT. Amino acids: CASSLDLTAGPEAFF.